Listed below are T cell receptor beta chains from one sample, sequenced in a study of T-cell memory formation after mild COVID-19. Each CDR3 protein is one row after TCRdb ran MiXCR on the 5' RACE reads. The sample shows 350,000 to 450,000 distinct CDR3 sequences, roughly 20% of them seen only once. Sequenced sample: PBMCs or a T cell subset sorted from them (not recorded which). The receptors were gathered from an adult woman who had mild COVID-19 (a few samples of this study predate the infection). Cell type and time point are not known. Each CDR3 is given with its conserved first and last residue.

J,V,CDR3
TRBJ2-1,TRBV23-1,CASSQCGRPYNEQFF
TRBJ1-5,TRBV7-9,CASSLGQDQPQHF
TRBJ1-1,TRBV9,CASSVERGTEAFF
TRBJ1-1,TRBV16,CASSQSGPEAFF
TRBJ2-1,TRBV11-1,CASSLGAGGWHEQFF
TRBJ2-1,TRBV4-3,CASSQDSLSYNEQFF
TRBJ2-1,TRBV4-2,CASSQDRTGGDEQFF
TRBJ1-5,TRBV12-3/TRBV12-4,CASSFIGQVNSNQPQHF
TRBJ2-2,TRBV11-3,CASSSGQGGTGELFF
TRBJ2-7,TRBV6-2/TRBV6-3,CATEDSTSYEQYF
TRBJ2-1,TRBV25-1,CASSDRGPSIYNEQFF
TRBJ2-5,TRBV6-6,CASSYSGLGSGRGRETQYF
TRBJ2-1,TRBV11-3,CASSQIGGYNEQFF
TRBJ2-1,TRBV4-3,CASSQVLAGGRNEQFF
TRBJ1-3,TRBV9,CASSVARDSGNTIYF
TRBJ1-1,TRBV5-1,CASSLQGARGTEAFF
TRBJ2-7,TRBV5-4,CASRDGRDSYYEQYF
TRBJ2-2,TRBV7-2,CASTFREQGSGELFF
TRBJ1-2,TRBV29-1,CSVEDQGADYGYTF
TRBJ2-7,TRBV29-1,CSVGDGTSGYLGAYEQYF
TRBJ2-1,TRBV6-2/TRBV6-3,CASRDPSGRRVEQFF
TRBJ1-1,TRBV5-1,CASSLARDRVNTEAFF
TRBJ2-5,TRBV15,CATSRGVETQYF
TRBJ2-1,TRBV5-1,CASSFQGAYNEQFF
TRBJ2-7,TRBV7-8,CASSLGSGGNEQYF
TRBJ2-7,TRBV30,CAWSAISYEQYF
TRBJ2-5,TRBV4-2,CASSPRTGRETQYF
TRBJ1-4,TRBV19,CASLARTATNEKLFF
TRBJ1-6,TRBV20-1,CSARDRFFINSPLHF
TRBJ2-3,TRBV11-2,CASSPTTGHSTDTQYF
TRBJ2-7,TRBV6-5,CASSPGTGEREQYF
TRBJ2-3,TRBV7-2,CASRSGLLTDTQYF
TRBJ1-1,TRBV5-6,CASSLAPNPKAFF
TRBJ2-1,TRBV20-1,CSARDQKFVRNNEQFF
TRBJ2-3,TRBV24-1,CATKPGGGTDTQYF
TRBJ2-5,TRBV20-1,CSAPPGEETQYF
TRBJ2-1,TRBV5-1,CASSLRTSGRLIGNEQFF
TRBJ2-1,TRBV12-3/TRBV12-4,CASSPTSTGGGNEQFF
TRBJ1-1,TRBV29-1,CSVAGTGIEAFF
TRBJ1-1,TRBV6-2/TRBV6-3,CASSYDFDSVAFF
TRBJ2-3,TRBV24-1,CATSVAAGGPDTQYF